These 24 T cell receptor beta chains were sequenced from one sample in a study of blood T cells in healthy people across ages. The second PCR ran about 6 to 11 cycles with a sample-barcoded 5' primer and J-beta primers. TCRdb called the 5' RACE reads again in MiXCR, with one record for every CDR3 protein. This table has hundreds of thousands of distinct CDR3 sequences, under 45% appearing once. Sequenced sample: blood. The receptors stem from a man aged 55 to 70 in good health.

The CDR3 sequence is CASSPGISGTQYF. CDR3 coding DNA: TGTGCCAGCAGTCCCGGGATTTCTGGTACGCAGTATTTT. The chain joins TRBV27 to TRBJ2-3; D may be TRBD2 (5 bases). From germline, CDR1 is MNHEY and CDR2 SMNVEV (reference sequence). The germline V and J ends were trimmed by 5 bases and 8 bases, with 14 bases remaining between them. The CDR3 covers 13 residues.

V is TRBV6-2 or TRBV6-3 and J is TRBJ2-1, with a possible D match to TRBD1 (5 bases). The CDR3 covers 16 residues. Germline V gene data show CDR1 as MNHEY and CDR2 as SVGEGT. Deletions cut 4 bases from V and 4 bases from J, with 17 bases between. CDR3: CASSSPHSRGYNEQFF. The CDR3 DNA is TGTGCCAGCAGTTCACCCCACAGTAGGGGTTACAATGAGCAGTTCTTC.

The CDR3 spells CATSRGTTYEQYF. In DNA form, the CDR3 reads TGTGCCACCAGCAGAGGGACAACCTACGAGCAGTACTTC. The V call is TRBV15, the J call TRBJ2-7, with D perhaps TRBD1 (5 bases). V shed 1 base and J shed 2 bases, with 6 bases lying between them. This CDR3 has 13 residues. CDR1 is LNHNV, CDR2 YYDKDF, per germline (reference sequence).

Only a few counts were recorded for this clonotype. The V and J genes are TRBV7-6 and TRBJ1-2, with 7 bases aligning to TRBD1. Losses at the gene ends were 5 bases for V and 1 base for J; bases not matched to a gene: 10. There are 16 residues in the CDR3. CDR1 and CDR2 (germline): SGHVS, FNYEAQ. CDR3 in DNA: TGTGCCAGCAGCCCAGAGGGACAGATCTTTAACTATGGCTACACCTTC. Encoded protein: CASSPEGQIFNYGYTF.

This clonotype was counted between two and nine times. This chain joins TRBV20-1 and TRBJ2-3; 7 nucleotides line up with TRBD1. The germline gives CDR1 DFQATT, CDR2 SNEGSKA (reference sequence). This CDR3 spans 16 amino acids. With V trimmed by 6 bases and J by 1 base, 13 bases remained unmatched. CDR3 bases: TGCAGTGCCATACAACAGGGGAGAGCGGGCACAGATACGCAGTATTTT. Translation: CSAIQQGRAGTDTQYF.

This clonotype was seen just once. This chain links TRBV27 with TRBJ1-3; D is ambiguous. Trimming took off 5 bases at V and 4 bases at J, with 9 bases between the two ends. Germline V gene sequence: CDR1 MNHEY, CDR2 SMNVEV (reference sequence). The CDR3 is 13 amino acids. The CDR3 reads CASSVTVGNTIYF. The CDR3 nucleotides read TGTGCCAGCAGTGTAACTGTAGGAAACACCATATATTTT.

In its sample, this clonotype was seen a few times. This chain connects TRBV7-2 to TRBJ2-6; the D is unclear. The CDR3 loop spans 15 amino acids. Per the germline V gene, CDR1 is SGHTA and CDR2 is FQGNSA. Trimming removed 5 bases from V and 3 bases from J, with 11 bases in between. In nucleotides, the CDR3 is TGTGCCAGCAGCCCGGTGGGCTATGGGGCCAACGTCCTGACTTTC. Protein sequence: CASSPVGYGANVLTF.

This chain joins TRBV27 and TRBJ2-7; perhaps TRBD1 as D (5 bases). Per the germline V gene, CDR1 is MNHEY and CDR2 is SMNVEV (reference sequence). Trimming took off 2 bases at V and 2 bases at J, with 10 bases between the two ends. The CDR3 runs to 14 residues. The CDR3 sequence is CASSLKGLTYEQYF. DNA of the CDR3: TGTGCCAGCAGTTTAAAGGGGCTTACCTACGAGCAGTACTTC.

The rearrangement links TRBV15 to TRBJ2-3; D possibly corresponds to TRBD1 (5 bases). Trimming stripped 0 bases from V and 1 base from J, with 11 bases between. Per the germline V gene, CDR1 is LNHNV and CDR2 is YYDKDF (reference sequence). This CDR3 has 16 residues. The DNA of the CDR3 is TGTGCCACCAGCAGAGATCAGCCCAGGGGCACAGATACGCAGTATTTT. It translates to CATSRDQPRGTDTQYF.

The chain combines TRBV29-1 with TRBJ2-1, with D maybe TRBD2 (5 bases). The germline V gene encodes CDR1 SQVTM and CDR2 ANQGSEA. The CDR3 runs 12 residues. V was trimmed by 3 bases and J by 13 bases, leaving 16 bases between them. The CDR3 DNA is TGCAGCGTTGAGTCGGGGAGAGGTGGCCAGTTCTTC. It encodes CSVESGRGGQFF.

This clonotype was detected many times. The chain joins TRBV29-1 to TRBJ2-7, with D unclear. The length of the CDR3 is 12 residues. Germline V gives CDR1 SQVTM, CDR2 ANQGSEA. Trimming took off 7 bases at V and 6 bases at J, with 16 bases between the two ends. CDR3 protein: CSALKVDAEQYF. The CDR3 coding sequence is TGCAGCGCCCTAAAGGTAGACGCCGAGCAGTACTTC.

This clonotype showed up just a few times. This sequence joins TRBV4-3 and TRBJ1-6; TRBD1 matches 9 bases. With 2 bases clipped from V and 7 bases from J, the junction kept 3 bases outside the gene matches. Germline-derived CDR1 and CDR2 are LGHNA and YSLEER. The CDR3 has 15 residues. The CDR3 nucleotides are TGCGCCAGCAGCCAACAGGACAGGGGAAATTCACCCCTCCACTTT. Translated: CASSQQDRGNSPLHF.

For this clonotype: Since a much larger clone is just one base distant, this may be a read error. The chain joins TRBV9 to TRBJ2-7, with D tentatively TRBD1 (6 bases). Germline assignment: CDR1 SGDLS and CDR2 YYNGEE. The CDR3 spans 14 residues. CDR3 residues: CASSSTGISYGQYF. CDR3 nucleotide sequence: TGTGCCAGCAGTTCTACAGGGATCTCCTACGGGCAGTACTTC.

Written as DNA, the CDR3 is TGTGCCAGCAGCTTGGGGGACAGGGTTTTTGAGACCCAGTACTTC. This encodes CASSLGDRVFETQYF. The V gene is TRBV7-9, the J gene TRBJ2-5, with 9 bases identical to TRBD1. Trimming cost V 3 bases and J 5 bases; bases outside gene matches: 7. The length of the CDR3 is 15 residues. Germline V gene sequence: CDR1 SEHNR, CDR2 FQNEAQ (reference sequence). The full variable domain, rest sourced from reference TRBV7-9 and TRBJ2-5, is DTGVSQNPRHKITKRGQNVTFRCDPISEHNRLYWYRQTLGQGPEFLTYFQNEAQLEKSRLLSDRFSAERPKGSFSTLEIQRTEQGDSAMYLCASSLGDRVFETQYFGPGTRLLVL.

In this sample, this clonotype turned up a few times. The CDR3 DNA is TGTGCCAGCTCGCCCAACAGGGGGCCGAACACTGAAGCTTTCTTT. Its protein product is CASSPNRGPNTEAFF. The chain combines TRBV18 with TRBJ1-1; the match to TRBD1 covers 9 bases. After removal of 6 bases from V and 1 base from J, the junction contained 6 bases not matched to a gene. This CDR3 spans 15 amino acids. From germline, CDR1 is KGHSH and CDR2 LQKENI.

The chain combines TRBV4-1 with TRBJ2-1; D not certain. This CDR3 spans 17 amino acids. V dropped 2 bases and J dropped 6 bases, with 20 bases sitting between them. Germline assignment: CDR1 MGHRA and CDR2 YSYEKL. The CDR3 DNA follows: TGCGCCAGCAGCCAAAGCACGTATGAGATACCCCGCAATGAGCAGTTCTTC. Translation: CASSQSTYEIPRNEQFF.

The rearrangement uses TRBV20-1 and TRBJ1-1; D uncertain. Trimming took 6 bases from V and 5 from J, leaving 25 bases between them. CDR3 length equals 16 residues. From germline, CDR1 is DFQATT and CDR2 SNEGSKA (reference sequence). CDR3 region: CSAREDGISLATEAFF. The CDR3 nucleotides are TGCAGTGCGAGGGAGGATGGGATTAGTCTGGCGACTGAAGCTTTCTTT.

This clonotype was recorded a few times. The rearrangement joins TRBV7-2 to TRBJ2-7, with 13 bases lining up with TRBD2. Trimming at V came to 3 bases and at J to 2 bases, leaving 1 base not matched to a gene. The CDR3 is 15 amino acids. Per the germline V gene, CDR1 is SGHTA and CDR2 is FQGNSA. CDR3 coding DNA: TGTGCCAGCAGCTTCACTAGCGGGGGGGCCTACGAGCAGTACTTC. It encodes CASSFTSGGAYEQYF. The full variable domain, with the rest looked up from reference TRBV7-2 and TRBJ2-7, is GAGVSQSPSNKVTEKGKDVELRCDPISGHTALYWYRQSLGQGLEFLIYFQGNSAPDKSGLPSDRFSAERTGGSVSTLTIQRTQQEDSAVYLCASSFTSGGAYEQYFGPGTRLTVT.

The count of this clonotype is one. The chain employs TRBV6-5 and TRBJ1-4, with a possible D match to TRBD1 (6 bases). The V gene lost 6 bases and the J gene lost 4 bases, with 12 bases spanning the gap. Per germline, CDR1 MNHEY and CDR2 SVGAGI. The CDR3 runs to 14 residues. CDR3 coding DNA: TGTGCCAGCAGAAAGGGAGGGGGTAATGAAAAACTGTTTTTT. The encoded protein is CASRKGGGNEKLFF.

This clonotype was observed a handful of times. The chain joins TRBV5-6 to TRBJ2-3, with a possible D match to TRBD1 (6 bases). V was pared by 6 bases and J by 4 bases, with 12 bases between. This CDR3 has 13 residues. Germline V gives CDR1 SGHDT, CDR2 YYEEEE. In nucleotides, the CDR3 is TGTGCCAGCACAACAGGGATCCCAGATACGCAGTATTTT. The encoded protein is CASTTGIPDTQYF.

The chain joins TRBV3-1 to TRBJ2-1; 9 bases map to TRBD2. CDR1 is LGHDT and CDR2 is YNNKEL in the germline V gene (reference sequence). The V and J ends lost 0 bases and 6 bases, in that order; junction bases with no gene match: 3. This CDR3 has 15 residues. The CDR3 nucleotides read TGTGCCAGCAGCCAAGAAGGCGGGGGGGGCAATGAGCAGTTCTTC. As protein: CASSQEGGGGNEQFF.

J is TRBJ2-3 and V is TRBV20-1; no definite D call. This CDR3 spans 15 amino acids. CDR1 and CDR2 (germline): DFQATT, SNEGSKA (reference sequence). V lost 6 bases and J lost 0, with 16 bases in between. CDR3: CSAIHLTLSTDTQYF. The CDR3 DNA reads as TGCAGTGCAATCCACCTGACACTTAGCACAGATACGCAGTATTTT.

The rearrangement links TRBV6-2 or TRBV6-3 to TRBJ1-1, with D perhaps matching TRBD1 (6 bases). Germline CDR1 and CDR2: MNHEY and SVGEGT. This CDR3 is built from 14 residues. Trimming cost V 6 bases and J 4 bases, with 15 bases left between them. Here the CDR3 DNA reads TGTGCCAGCAGGTCGACAGGTTCTCCCACTGAAGCTTTCTTT. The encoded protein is CASRSTGSPTEAFF.

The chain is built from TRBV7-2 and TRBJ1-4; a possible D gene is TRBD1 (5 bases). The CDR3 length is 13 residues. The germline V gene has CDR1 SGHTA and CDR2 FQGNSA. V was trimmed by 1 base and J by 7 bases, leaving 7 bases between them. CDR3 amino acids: CASSLVGGEKLFF. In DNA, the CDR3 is TGTGCCAGCAGCTTAGTGGGGGGTGAAAAACTGTTTTTT.